The text below deals with one T cell receptor (beta chain). No antigen is known for it. No base quality information exists; no much larger clone differs at one position. Each PCR received spiked-in synthetic TCR analog templates so that absolute template abundance could be estimated from read counts. The immunoSEQ assay used bias-controlled V and J gene primers to amplify TCRbeta CDR3 regions from genomic DNA. Sequencing of rearranged TCRbeta segments was performed at approximately 20X coverage. Per the original workflow: Sequencing errors were corrected by clustering and CDR3s were annotated against IMGT to assign V, D and J genes. Downstream analyses used only productive TCRbeta rearrangements, leaving out any out-of-frame or stop-codon sequences. Clonality was calculated as one minus the Shannon entropy normalized by the log of the number of unique productive sequences. Fisher's exact test with Benjamini-Hochberg correction, at a threshold of adjusted p below 0.01, was used to find clones that differed between time points or between blood and tumor. TCRdb obtained this table from immuneACCESS and retained in-frame rearrangements with V and J assigned. These tables miss some clones; where compared with another copy, unresolved V genes account for less than half of the shortfall, and the remainder is unexplained. The V and J calls and clone size come from that table; D and trimming were worked out from the DNA. The sample table contains 100,000 to 150,000 clones; only one count was recorded for more than 70% of them. The ten largest clones represent 2% to 3% of the sample.

The data were taken from a study of PD-L1 blockade in urothelial cancer (TCRdb year 2017). General notes on the study: Every patient began therapy around 2014 and was given atezolizumab 1,200 mg intravenously every 3 weeks. Patients had an ECOG performance status of 0 or 1 and had received between 0 and 3 prior chemotherapy regimens. The study, an exploratory multi-omic analysis, examined somatic, immune and clinical correlates of response to PD-L1 blockade with atezolizumab in urothelial cancer. Durable clinical benefit was defined as a progression-free survival longer than 6 months, and TCR features were additionally tested against progression-free survival and overall survival. About 90% of the 29 patients were males with bladder-origin urothelial cancer, and 18 of 29 reported a prior smoking history. Pretreatment tumor samples, along with matched peripheral blood collected serially before and after atezolizumab treatment, underwent TCR sequencing. A median of about 150,000 T cells and 83,000 or so unique TCRs was obtained from blood samples, and a median clonality of around 0.08 was observed. In the same patients, pretreatment tumors underwent whole exome sequencing and RNA sequencing in addition to TCR sequencing. Under ten patients reached durable clinical benefit, while 20 patients did not. Around 30 patients had pretreatment blood TCR-seq, some 25 had at least one posttreatment blood collection, and some 25 had tumor TCR-seq. Blood samples were analyzed at 3 weeks after treatment start (second dose) and at 6 weeks after treatment start.

The germline V gene encodes CDR1 SGHVS and CDR2 FQNEAQ. A distance of 11 bases separates the germline ends of V and J, which lose 1 base and 7 bases respectively. From cysteine to phenylalanine, the CDR3 is 15 amino acids long. This entry keeps only the CDR3 DNA: 45 bases, framed from base 1. The sample's time point label, decoded: peripheral blood 6 weeks after treatment start. The cohort comprised more than 25 patients with locally advanced or metastatic urothelial carcinoma treated at Memorial Sloan Kettering on a trial protocol. Peripheral blood mononuclear cells were collected pretreatment and during treatment, at between 1 and 8 total time points per patient. The Qiagen DNeasy Blood extraction kit was used to purify genomic DNA from total PBMCs and tumor samples. PBMCs were collected pretreatment and during treatment, and were isolated and stored as previously described. The paper as a whole reports these results and caveats: Greater expansion of tumor-associated TCR clones in peripheral blood 3 weeks after the start of treatment was observed in patients with durable benefit (n of about 21, p = 0.022). Because of the small sample size (n ≈ 31) and the many exploratory analyses performed, the results are intended to be regarded as hypothesis-generating. A pretreatment peripheral blood TCR clonality below the median was linked to improved progression-free and overall survival.

Sequencing used PBMCs, obtained around atezolizumab (anti-PD-L1) treatment. This sequence originates from a man aged 45 to 65 with urothelial cancer. This receptor chain uses TRBV7-8 and TRBJ1-6; the D gene is perhaps TRBD1, on 6 matching bases. The CDR3 reads as follows: CASSLVNRENSPLHF. The nucleotide sequence reads TGTGCCAGCAGCTTAGTCAACAGGGAGAATTCACCCCTCCACTTT.